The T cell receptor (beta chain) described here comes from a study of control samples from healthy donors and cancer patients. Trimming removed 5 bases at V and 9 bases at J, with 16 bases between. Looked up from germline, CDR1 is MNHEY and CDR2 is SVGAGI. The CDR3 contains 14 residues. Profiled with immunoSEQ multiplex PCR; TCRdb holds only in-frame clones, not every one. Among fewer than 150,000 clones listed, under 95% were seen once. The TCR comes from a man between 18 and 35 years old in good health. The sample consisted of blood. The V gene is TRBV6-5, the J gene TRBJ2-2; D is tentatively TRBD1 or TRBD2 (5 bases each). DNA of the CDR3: TGTGCCAGCAGTCCGGGACGGACCTCCTGGGAGCTGTTTTTT. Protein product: CASSPGRTSWELFF.